Below, 14 T cell receptor beta chains from the same sample are listed, as sequenced in a study of blood T cell repertoires in COVID-19. Sequencing used immunoSEQ multiplex PCR; TCRdb keeps in-frame clones, though not all of them. This table has approximately 250,000 clones, approximately 86% appearing once. The sample comprised peripheral blood. The source is a man aged 35-49 years with active or convalescent COVID-19.

The chain's CDR3 is CASSPYSNQPQHF. The CDR3 DNA sequence: TGTGCCAGCAGCCCTTATAGCAATCAGCCCCAGCATTTT. The V call is TRBV2, the J call TRBJ1-5; no definite D call. CDR3 length equals 13 residues. The V gene lost 6 bases and the J gene lost 0 bases, with 6 bases spanning the gap. The V gene's germline CDR1 is SNHLY and CDR2 FYNNEI.

Only one count was recorded for this clone. The genes are TRBV6-5 and TRBJ2-7, with 8 bases matching TRBD1. CDR1 MNHEY and CDR2 SVGAGI come from the germline V gene. V shed 9 bases and J 3 bases; nucleotides not matched to a gene: 10. The CDR3 loop spans 14 amino acids. As DNA, the CDR3 is TGTGCCAGTCACCGGAACAGGGGGGACTACGAGCAGTACTTC. It specifies CASHRNRGDYEQYF.

This clone was observed once. The same CDR3 can be traced to other DNA sequences in this sample. The V and J genes are TRBV24-1 and TRBJ2-3, with D maybe TRBD2 (5 bases). This CDR3 has 12 residues. Trimming pared 2 bases from V and 6 bases from J, leaving 5 bases between. Germline V gene lookup returns CDR1 KGHDR and CDR2 SFDVKD. In DNA form, the CDR3 reads TGTGCCACCAGTGATTCGGGGGATACGCAGTATTTT. This codes for CATSDSGDTQYF.

This clone turned up a few times. The rearrangement links TRBV20-1 to TRBJ2-6; D is ambiguous. This CDR3 has 14 amino acids. The V end lost 3 bases, the J end lost 1 base, and 7 bases lay between the germline ends. Looked up from germline, CDR1 is DFQATT and CDR2 is SNEGSKA (reference sequence). DNA of the CDR3: TGCAGTGCTAGTCCCGGGTCTGGGGCCAACGTCCTGACTTTC. This translates into CSASPGSGANVLTF.

V is TRBV7-3 and J is TRBJ2-1; 7 positions agree with TRBD1. Trimming removed 2 bases from V and 4 bases from J; junction bases left unmatched: 11. Looked up from germline, CDR1 is SGHTA and CDR2 is FQGTGA. The length of the CDR3 is 17 residues. CDR3 sequence: CASSLGMGRGLYNEQFF. DNA for the CDR3: TGTGCCAGCAGCTTAGGTATGGGCAGGGGGTTATACAATGAGCAGTTCTTC. Drawing the rest from reference TRBV7-3 and TRBJ2-1, the complete variable domain is GAGVSQTPSNKVTEKGKYVELRCDPISGHTALYWYRQSLGQGPEFLIYFQGTGAADDSGLPNDRFFAVRPEGSVSTLKIQRTERGDSAVYLCASSLGMGRGLYNEQFFGPGTRLTVL.

J is TRBJ2-1 and V is TRBV30, with 11 bases matching TRBD2. The CDR3 length is 16 residues. Germline V CDR1 and CDR2: GTSNPN, SVGIG (reference sequence). The V gene end was trimmed by 2 bases and the J gene end by 8 bases; junction bases not matched to a gene: 11. CDR3 DNA sequence: TGTGCCTGGAGTCGTGCGCTTAGCGGGGGGGCGGATGAGCAGTTCTTC. As protein: CAWSRALSGGADEQFF.

The V gene is TRBV10-2, the J gene TRBJ2-7, with 10 bases matching TRBD1. There are 14 residues in the CDR3. CDR1 is WSHSY and CDR2 is SAAADI in the germline V gene. V lost 6 bases to trimming and J lost 3 bases; unmatched junction nucleotides: 5. For the CDR3, the DNA is TGCGCCAGCAGGGGGACAGGGGAATACTACGAGCAGTACTTC. Translated: CASRGTGEYYEQYF.

The rearrangement joins TRBV5-4 to TRBJ2-1, with D possibly TRBD1 on 6 matching bases. CDR3 length equals 16 residues. Germline CDR1 reads SGHNT; CDR2 reads YYREEE (reference sequence). V lost 0 bases, J lost 7 bases, and 17 bases lay in between. CDR3 in DNA: TGTGCCAGCAGCTTGGCCAAAGGGGGTCAGTGGAATGAGCAGTTCTTC. Protein: CASSLAKGGQWNEQFF.

The chain carries TRBV5-1 and TRBJ1-2; D is uncertain. Germline loops: CDR1 SGHRS, CDR2 YFSETQ. The CDR3 extends over 17 amino acids. Between the trimmed V and J ends, which lost 4 bases and 2 bases, there was a span of 21 bases. CDR3 region: CASSPRAGLSPNYGYTF. Written as DNA, the CDR3 is TGCGCCAGCAGCCCAAGGGCGGGTCTCTCACCCAACTATGGCTACACCTTC.

The CDR3 loop is CASSSGLAGHGDTQYF. The CDR3 bases are TGCGCCAGCAGCTCAGGACTAGCGGGACATGGAGATACGCAGTATTTT. The gene calls are TRBV5-1 and TRBJ2-3; 12 nucleotides match TRBD2. Unmatched junction bases numbered 7, after V lost 3 bases and J lost 5 bases. Germline V gene data show CDR1 as SGHRS and CDR2 as YFSETQ. CDR3 length: 16 amino acids.

V gene TRBV28 combines with J gene TRBJ1-5; D possibly corresponds to TRBD1 (6 bases). The germline V gene encodes CDR1 MDHEN and CDR2 SYDVKM. CDR3 size: 14 residues. V was trimmed by 3 bases and J by 3 bases, leaving 9 bases between them. Written as DNA, the CDR3 is TGTGCCAGCAGTTTCTCAGGGGTCAATCAGCCCCAGCATTTT. It codes for CASSFSGVNQPQHF. The full variable domain, in which reference TRBV28 and TRBJ1-5 provide the parts outside the CDR3, is DVKVTQSSRYLVKRTGEKVFLECVQDMDHENMFWYRQDPGLGLRLIYFSYDVKMKEKGDIPEGYSVSREKKERFSLILESASTNQTSMYLCASSFSGVNQPQHFGDGTRLSIL.

The V and J genes are TRBV6-6 and TRBJ2-4; TRBD2 might be the D (6 bases). In germline, CDR1 is MNHNY, CDR2 SVGAGI (reference sequence). Trimming pared 11 bases from V and 3 bases from J, leaving 11 bases between. CDR3 length: 12 residues. The CDR3 sequence: CAPREDKNIQYF. For the CDR3, the DNA is TGTGCCCCAAGGGAGGACAAAAACATTCAGTACTTC.

The chain recombines TRBV2 with TRBJ1-5; TRBD1 is a possible D gene (5 bases). Germline CDR1 SNHLY, CDR2 FYNNEI. The germline V and J ends were trimmed by 8 bases and 9 bases, with 11 bases remaining between them. The CDR3 is 11 amino acids. Here the CDR3 reads CASSAGGPQHF. CDR3 coding DNA: TGTGCCAGCTCAGCCGGGGGGCCCCAGCATTTT.

This chain connects TRBV18 to TRBJ2-3; D not certain. The length of the CDR3 is 16 residues. The ends were cut back, 1 base at V and 3 bases at J, with 14 bases in the middle. Germline loops: CDR1 KGHSH, CDR2 LQKENI. The CDR3 bases are TGTGCCAGCTCACCACTCTGGCCTGTCGGGACAGATACGCAGTATTTT. Protein sequence: CASSPLWPVGTDTQYF. The variable domain in full, completed from reference TRBV18 and TRBJ2-3, reads NAGVMQNPRHLVRRRGQEARLRCSPMKGHSHVYWYRQLPEEGLKFMVYLQKENIIDESGMPKERFSAEFPKEGPSILRIQQVVRGDSAAYFCASSPLWPVGTDTQYFGPGTRLTVL.